Presented here are 10 T cell receptor beta chains from one specimen sequenced in a study of cytotoxic CD8 clonotypes in ibrutinib-treated CLL. The repertoire was sequenced with immunoSEQ multiplex PCR; TCRdb's copy has only in-frame clones and lacks some. The profile shows roughly 250,000 clones, 70% of them singletons. Sequencing used PBMCs, obtained after 24 months of ibrutinib treatment. These receptors were obtained from a human donor with chronic lymphocytic leukemia.

The chain recombines TRBV6-6 with TRBJ2-7; TRBD1 matches 9 bases. Germline lookup yields CDR1 MNHNY and CDR2 SVGAGI (reference sequence). CDR3 size: 16 residues. The V gene end was trimmed by 4 bases and the J gene end by 0 bases; junction bases not matched to a gene: 7. The CDR3 loop reads CASSSLDRGSSYEQYF. CDR3 nucleotides: TGTGCCAGCAGTTCGTTGGACAGGGGAAGCTCCTACGAGCAGTACTTC.

This clone was detected once. This rearrangement joins TRBV6-5 to TRBJ2-7; 10 positions agree with TRBD1. Germline CDR1 reads MNHEY; CDR2 reads SVGAGI. V lost 5 bases, J lost 1 base, and 5 bases stayed unmatched. The CDR3 is 15 residues long. This chain's CDR3 is CASSPGQGISYEQYF. The CDR3 DNA follows: TGTGCCAGCAGTCCGGGACAGGGGATTTCCTACGAGCAGTACTTC.

This clone was observed a single time. This chain links TRBV29-1 with TRBJ2-1, with TRBD1 matching over 10 bases. CDR3 length equals 14 residues. Germline V gene data show CDR1 as SQVTM and CDR2 as ANQGSEA. Unmatched junction bases numbered 8, after V lost 7 bases and J lost 5 bases. CDR3 region: CSAVGDRGNNEQFF. The CDR3 DNA reads as TGCAGCGCTGTGGGGGACAGGGGTAACAATGAGCAGTTCTTC.

This chain joins TRBV28 and TRBJ1-4; D not certain. The CDR3 sequence is 11 residues long. CDR1 is MDHEN, CDR2 SYDVKM, per germline. CDR3 sequence reads: CVVQLNEKLFF. CDR3 DNA sequence: TGTGTGGTACAGCTTAATGAAAAACTGTTTTTT.

The chain links TRBV29-1 to TRBJ1-4, with a tentative D call TRBD1 (5 bases). In germline, CDR1 is SQVTM, CDR2 ANQGSEA. The CDR3 loop spans 14 amino acids. The V gene lost 6 bases and the J gene lost 5 bases, with 16 bases spanning the gap. The CDR3 bases are TGCAGCGTACTACCCAGGGCACTGAATGAAAAACTGTTTTTT. Its protein product is CSVLPRALNEKLFF.

This chain joins TRBV6-6 and TRBJ1-5, with D maybe TRBD1 (5 bases). V gave up 4 bases and J gave up 5 bases, with 9 bases separating them. The CDR3 is 13 residues long. Per the germline V gene, CDR1 is MNHNY and CDR2 is SVGAGI (reference sequence). CDR3 in amino acids: CASSLGTHQPQHF. DNA for the CDR3: TGTGCCAGCAGTTTAGGGACGCATCAGCCCCAGCATTTT.

V usage is TRBV27 and J usage is TRBJ2-1, with TRBD2 identical over 8 bases. Germline CDR1 MNHEY, CDR2 SMNVEV (reference sequence). The CDR3 consists of 15 residues. J gave up 8 bases and V 5 bases, and 11 bases lay outside the gene matches. The CDR3 DNA sequence: TGTGCCAGCAGTCTCCGAACGGGACTAGGCTATGAGCAGTTCTTC. This sequence encodes CASSLRTGLGYEQFF.

The gene calls are TRBV4-3 and TRBJ2-7, with 10 bases matching TRBD2. Trimming cost V 1 base and J 3 bases; bases outside gene matches: 6. This CDR3 is 16 amino acids long. From germline, CDR1 is LGHNA and CDR2 YSLEER. The DNA for the CDR3 is TGCGCCAGCAGCCAAGCTTGGACTAGCGGTAACTACGAGCAGTACTTC. Its protein is CASSQAWTSGNYEQYF.

The chain uses TRBV6-6 and TRBJ2-1; 10 bases align to TRBD2. The germline V gene has CDR1 MNHNY and CDR2 SVGAGI (reference sequence). The CDR3 extends over 15 amino acids. Unmatched junction bases numbered 5, after V lost 5 bases and J lost 4 bases. The CDR3 nucleotides read TGTGCCAGCAGTCCCGGGACTAGCGTTTACAATGAGCAGTTCTTC. This sequence encodes CASSPGTSVYNEQFF.

V and J are TRBV4-1 and TRBJ1-2; D gene uncertain. Germline V gives CDR1 MGHRA, CDR2 YSYEKL. The V end was cut by 0 bases, the J end by 9 bases, with 20 bases between. The CDR3 runs to 16 residues. The CDR3 spells CASSQDLQAILGSYTF. In DNA form, the CDR3 reads TGCGCCAGCAGCCAAGATTTGCAGGCGATTCTCGGGAGCTACACCTTC.